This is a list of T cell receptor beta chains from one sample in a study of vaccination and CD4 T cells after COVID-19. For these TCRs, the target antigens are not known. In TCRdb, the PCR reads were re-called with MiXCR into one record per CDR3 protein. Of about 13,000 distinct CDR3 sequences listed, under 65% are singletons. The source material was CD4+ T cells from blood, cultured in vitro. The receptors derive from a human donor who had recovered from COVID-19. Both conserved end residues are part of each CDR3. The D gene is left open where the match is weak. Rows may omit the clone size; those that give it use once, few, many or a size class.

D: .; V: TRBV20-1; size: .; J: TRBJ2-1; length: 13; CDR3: CSATTVTYNEQFF; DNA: TGCAGTGCAACAACAGTAACCTACAATGAGCAGTTCTTC
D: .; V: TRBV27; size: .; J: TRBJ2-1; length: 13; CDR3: CASSSKQHNEQFF; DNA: TGTGCCAGCAGTTCGAAACAGCACAATGAGCAGTTCTTC
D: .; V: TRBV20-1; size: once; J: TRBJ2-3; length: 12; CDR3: CSARASTDTQYF; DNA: TGCAGTGCTAGAGCTAGCACAGATACGCAGTATTTT
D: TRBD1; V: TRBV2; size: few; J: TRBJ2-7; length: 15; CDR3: CASSGGTGDIYEQYF; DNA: TGTGCCAGCAGTGGCGGGACAGGGGATATCTACGAGCAGTACTTC
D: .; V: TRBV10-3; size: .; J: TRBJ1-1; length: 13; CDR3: CAIKAGLNTEAFF; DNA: TGTGCCATCAAAGCGGGATTGAACACTGAAGCTTTCTTT
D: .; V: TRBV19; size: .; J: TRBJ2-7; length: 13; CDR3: CASSVSRRGEQYF; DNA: TGTGCCAGTAGTGTTAGCCGGAGGGGCGAGCAGTACTTC
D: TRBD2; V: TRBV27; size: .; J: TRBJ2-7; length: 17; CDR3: CASSFRTSGTDSYEQYF; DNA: TGTGCCAGCAGTTTTAGGACTAGCGGGACTGACTCCTACGAGCAGTACTTC
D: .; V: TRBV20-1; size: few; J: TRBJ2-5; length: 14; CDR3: CSARADSQRETQYF; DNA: TGCAGTGCTAGGGCGGACAGCCAACGAGAGACCCAGTACTTC
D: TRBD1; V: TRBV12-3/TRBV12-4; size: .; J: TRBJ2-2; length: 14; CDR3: CASRRDRGIGELFF; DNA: TGTGCCAGCAGACGAGACAGGGGCATCGGGGAGCTGTTTTTT
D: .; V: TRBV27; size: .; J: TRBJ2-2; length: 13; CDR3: CASRAGWSGELFF; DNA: TGTGCCAGCAGGGCGGGATGGTCCGGGGAGCTGTTTTTT
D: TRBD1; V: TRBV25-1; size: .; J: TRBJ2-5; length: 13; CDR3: CASKGTVQETQYF; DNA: TGTGCCAGCAAAGGGACAGTTCAAGAGACCCAGTACTTC
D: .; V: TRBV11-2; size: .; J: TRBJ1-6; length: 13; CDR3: CASSLVGDSPLHF; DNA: TGTGCCAGCAGCCTAGTGGGGGATTCACCCCTCCACTTT
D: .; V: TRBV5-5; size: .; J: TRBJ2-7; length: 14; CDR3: CASTPGGDPDEQYF; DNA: TGTGCCAGCACCCCGGGGGGCGATCCGGACGAGCAGTACTTC
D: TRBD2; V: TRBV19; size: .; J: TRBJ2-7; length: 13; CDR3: CASSMRGGQEQYF; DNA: TGTGCCAGTAGTATGCGCGGGGGTCAGGAGCAGTACTTC
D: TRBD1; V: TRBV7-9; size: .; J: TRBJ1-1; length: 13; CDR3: CASSRQGHTEAFF; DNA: TGTGCCAGCAGCAGACAGGGCCACACTGAAGCTTTCTTT
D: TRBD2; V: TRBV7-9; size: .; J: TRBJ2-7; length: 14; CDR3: CASSYLAGGFEQYF; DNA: TGTGCCAGCAGCTACTTAGCGGGAGGATTCGAGCAGTACTTC
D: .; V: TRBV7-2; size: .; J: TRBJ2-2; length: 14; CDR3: CASITQTNTGELFF; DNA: TGTGCCAGCATCACCCAGACGAACACCGGGGAGCTGTTTTTT
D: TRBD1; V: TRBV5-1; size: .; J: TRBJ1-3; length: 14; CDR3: CASSPQTGGSTIYF; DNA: TGCGCCAGCAGCCCACAGACAGGGGGAAGCACCATATATTTT
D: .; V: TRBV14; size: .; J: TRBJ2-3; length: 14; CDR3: CASSHHPRTDTQYF; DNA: TGTGCCAGCAGCCATCACCCCCGCACAGATACGCAGTATTTT
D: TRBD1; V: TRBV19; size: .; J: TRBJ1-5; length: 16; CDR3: CASSRQGVDSNQPQHF; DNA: TGTGCCAGTAGTCGACAGGGTGTGGATAGCAATCAGCCCCAGCATTTT
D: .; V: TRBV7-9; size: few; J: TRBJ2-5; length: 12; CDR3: CASSPQVETQYF; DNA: TGTGCCAGCAGCCCTCAGGTTGAGACCCAGTACTTC
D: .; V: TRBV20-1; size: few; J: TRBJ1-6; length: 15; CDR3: CSARRLTGSNSPLHF; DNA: TGCAGTGCTAGGCGCCTCACCGGGAGTAATTCACCCCTCCACTTT
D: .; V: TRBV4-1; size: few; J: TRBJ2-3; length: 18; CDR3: CASSQDQARLSGTDTQYF; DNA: TGCGCCAGCAGCCAAGATCAGGCCAGACTATCTGGCACAGATACGCAGTATTTT
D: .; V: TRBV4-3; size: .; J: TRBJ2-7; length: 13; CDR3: CASSQGGGGEQYF; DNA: TGCGCCAGCAGCCAAGGGGGGGGCGGCGAGCAGTACTTC
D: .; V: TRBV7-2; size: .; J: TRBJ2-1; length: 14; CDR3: CASSFNPPSAEQFF; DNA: TGTGCCAGCAGCTTCAACCCCCCCTCGGCTGAGCAGTTCTTC
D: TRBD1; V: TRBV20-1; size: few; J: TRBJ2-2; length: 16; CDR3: CSALIRTGFKNGELFF; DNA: TGCAGTGCTTTGATTAGGACAGGGTTTAAGAACGGGGAGCTGTTTTTT